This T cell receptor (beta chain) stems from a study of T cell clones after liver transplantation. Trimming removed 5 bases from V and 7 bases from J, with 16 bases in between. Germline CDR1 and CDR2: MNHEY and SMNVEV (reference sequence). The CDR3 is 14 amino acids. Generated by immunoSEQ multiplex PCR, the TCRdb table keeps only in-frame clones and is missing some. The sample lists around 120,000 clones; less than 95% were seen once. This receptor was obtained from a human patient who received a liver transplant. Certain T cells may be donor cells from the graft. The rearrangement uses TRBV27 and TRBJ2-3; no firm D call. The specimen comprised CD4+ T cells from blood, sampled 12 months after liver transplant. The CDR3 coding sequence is TGTGCCAGCAGTGCTTCAATAGGCCACTATACGCAGTATTTT. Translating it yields CASSASIGHYTQYF.